Listed here are 28 T cell receptor beta chains from one sample, sequenced in a study of blood T cell repertoires in COVID-19. Clones were read by immunoSEQ multiplex PCR, and TCRdb kept only the in-frame ones, dropping some. The sample carries 50,000 to 60,000 clones, around 90% recorded once. Sequencing input: peripheral blood. These receptors were obtained from a man aged 40-49 years with COVID-19, enrolled during active disease.

V gene TRBV28 combines with J gene TRBJ2-7; 14 bases are a match to TRBD2. This CDR3 region has 16 residues. CDR1 is MDHEN and CDR2 is SYDVKM in the germline V gene. Unmatched junction bases numbered 4, after V lost 6 bases and J lost 0 bases. The CDR3 loop reads CASSRLAGGSSYEQYF. The CDR3 DNA reads TGTGCCAGCAGCAGACTAGCGGGGGGGAGCTCCTACGAGCAGTACTTC.

This clone has only one observation. V gene TRBV5-3 combines with J gene TRBJ2-1; D not certain. TRBV5-3 is labeled an ORF, and its function is uncertain. The CDR3 length is 16 residues. Trimming took off 5 bases at V and 7 bases at J, with 22 bases between the two ends. DNA of the CDR3: TGTGCCAGAAGTACGATCGGGTGGCGTTTTAGGAATGAGCAGTTCTTC. It is translated as CARSTIGWRFRNEQFF.

The chain is built from TRBV7-3 and TRBJ2-1; perhaps TRBD2 as D (5 bases). The V end lost 5 bases, the J end lost 8 bases, and 16 bases lay between the germline ends. The CDR3 has 14 amino acids. Germline CDR1 SGHTA, CDR2 FQGTGA. The CDR3: CASSPNVGGYEQFF. The CDR3 nucleotides read TGTGCCAGCAGCCCTAATGTAGGCGGGTATGAGCAGTTCTTC. The full variable domain, rest sourced from reference TRBV7-3 and TRBJ2-1, is GAGVSQTPSNKVTEKGKYVELRCDPISGHTALYWYRQSLGQGPEFLIYFQGTGAADDSGLPNDRFFAVRPEGSVSTLKIQRTERGDSAVYLCASSPNVGGYEQFFGPGTRLTVL.

V and J are TRBV14 and TRBJ1-2, with TRBD1 as a possible D gene (5 bases). The germline gives CDR1 SGHDN, CDR2 FVKESK. V gave up 0 bases and J gave up 1 base, with 15 bases separating them. The CDR3 extends over 17 amino acids. CDR3 protein: CASSQDVQAYLNYGYTF. The CDR3 DNA reads TGTGCCAGCAGCCAAGACGTACAGGCATACCTTAACTATGGCTACACCTTC.

The V gene is TRBV4-1, the J gene TRBJ2-3, with 11 bases identical to TRBD2. Germline V gene lookup returns CDR1 MGHRA and CDR2 YSYEKL. J lost 2 bases, V lost 4 bases, and 11 bases had no gene match. CDR3 length equals 18 residues. DNA of the CDR3: TGCGCCAGCAGCCCGACTAGCGGGATGCTGACTGCCACAGATACGCAGTATTTT. It codes for CASSPTSGMLTATDTQYF.

This chain joins TRBV30 and TRBJ1-3; no reliable D call. V shed 7 bases and J shed 0 bases, with 13 bases lying between them. Germline CDR1 GTSNPN, CDR2 SVGIG (reference sequence). CDR3 length equals 14 residues. The CDR3, as DNA: TGTGCCTTCCCGAGAGCGATCTCTGGAAACACCATATATTTT. Amino acid sequence: CAFPRAISGNTIYF.

This clone was seen a single time. J is TRBJ1-2 and V is TRBV7-9; D is perhaps TRBD1 (6 bases). Germline loops: CDR1 SEHNR, CDR2 FQNEAQ (reference sequence). This CDR3 comprises 12 residues. Deletions cut 5 bases from V and 7 bases from J, with 11 bases between. In DNA, the CDR3 is TGTGCCAGCAGCCCGTGGACAGTTGGCTACACCTTC. It specifies CASSPWTVGYTF.

V usage is TRBV29-1 and J usage is TRBJ2-1, with TRBD1 matching 7 bases. Per germline, CDR1 SQVTM and CDR2 ANQGSEA. This CDR3 is 15 amino acids long. J gave up 4 bases and V 6 bases, and 12 bases lay outside the gene matches. CDR3 protein: CSVGTTTGLYNEQFF. In DNA form, the CDR3 reads TGCAGCGTCGGGACAACGACAGGGCTATACAATGAGCAGTTCTTC.

V is TRBV6-1 and J is TRBJ2-5, with D possibly being TRBD1 (5 bases). CDR3 length: 13 residues. The germline gives CDR1 MNHNS, CDR2 SASEGT. The V and J ends lost 2 bases and 7 bases respectively, with 11 bases between them. Written as DNA, the CDR3 is TGTGCCAGCAGTGAATCAGGGATTGGGACCCAGTACTTC. This codes for CASSESGIGTQYF.

This clone is a singleton in its sample. The gene calls are TRBV5-4 and TRBJ2-3; possibly TRBD2 for D (6 bases). CDR1 SGHNT and CDR2 YYREEE come from the germline V gene (reference sequence). Trimming cost V 4 bases and J 1 base, with 13 bases left between them. CDR3 size: 15 residues. CDR3 loop: CASSVSSDRTDTQYF. The DNA of the CDR3 is TGTGCCAGCAGCGTCTCTAGCGATCGCACAGATACGCAGTATTTT.

There are a few counts of this clone. The chain uses TRBV30 and TRBJ2-3, with a possible D match to TRBD1 (6 bases). Germline lookup yields CDR1 GTSNPN and CDR2 SVGIG (reference sequence). With 3 bases removed from V and 12 bases from J, the gap between germline ends came to 16 bases. CDR3 length: 12 residues. CDR3 nucleotides: TGTGCCTGGAGAGTGACAGGCTTAGGACAGTATTTT. Protein sequence: CAWRVTGLGQYF.

This clone was seen more than once but under ten times. The genes are TRBV3-1 (or the pseudogene TRBV3-2) and TRBJ2-6; D is unresolved. This CDR3 comprises 17 residues. Germline CDR1 and CDR2: LGHDT and YNNKEL (reference sequence). The V and J ends lost 0 bases and 2 bases respectively, with 11 bases between them. The CDR3: CASSQDLTSPGANVLTF. The CDR3 DNA reads TGTGCCAGCAGCCAAGATCTGACTTCCCCTGGGGCCAACGTCCTGACTTTC.

This clone appeared a single time. The chain couples TRBV7-2 to TRBJ1-2; D not resolved. CDR3 size: 15 residues. The V end was cut by 0 bases, the J end by 4 bases, with 12 bases between. The germline CDR1 and CDR2 sequences are SGHTA and FQGNSA. CDR3 residues: CASSLAPIEPYGYTF. In nucleotides, the CDR3 is TGTGCCAGCAGCTTAGCGCCGATCGAGCCCTATGGCTACACCTTC.

This chain uses TRBV7-6 with TRBJ1-1; D is possibly TRBD1 (5 bases). The CDR3 runs to 19 residues. Trimming took 5 bases from V and 0 from J, leaving 25 bases between them. CDR1 is SGHVS, CDR2 FNYEAQ, per germline. The CDR3: CASSQDRGGRGGMNTEAFF. DNA of the CDR3: TGTGCCAGCAGCCAAGATCGGGGTGGACGGGGGGGTATGAACACTGAAGCTTTCTTT.

The chain is built from TRBV12-3 or TRBV12-4 and TRBJ1-1; D remains ambiguous. V was trimmed by 6 bases and J by 6 bases, leaving 14 bases between them. The CDR3 contains 13 residues. This CDR3 is CASSQTYWSEAFF. Written as DNA, the CDR3 is TGTGCCAGCAGCCAAACCTACTGGTCTGAAGCTTTCTTT.

This clone was found a few times. V and J are TRBV5-1 and TRBJ1-1, with 8 bases that match TRBD1. V gave up 2 bases and J gave up 2 bases; unmatched junction bases: 14. Germline V CDR1 and CDR2: SGHRS, YFSETQ. The CDR3 consists of 18 residues. The CDR3 coding sequence is TGCGCCAGCAGCTTCGGACAGGGAGGTTTGTATACAAACACTGAAGCTTTCTTT. The encoded protein is CASSFGQGGLYTNTEAFF.

V is TRBV15 and J is TRBJ1-6, with TRBD1 matching 9 bases. V trimming: 1 base; J trimming: 6 bases; junction bases outside the gene matches: 1. Germline CDR1 and CDR2: LNHNV and YYDKDF (reference sequence). This CDR3 comprises 15 residues. CDR3 protein: CATSRVGQGNSPLHF. The CDR3 nucleotides read TGTGCCACCAGCAGAGTGGGACAGGGTAATTCACCCCTCCACTTT.

The chain carries TRBV28 and TRBJ1-2; 8 positions match TRBD1. CDR3 length: 13 amino acids. Germline V CDR1 and CDR2: MDHEN, SYDVKM. Trimming cost V 6 bases and J 3 bases; bases outside gene matches: 3. The CDR3 protein is CASSTTGDYGYTF. CDR3 DNA sequence: TGTGCCAGCAGCACGACAGGGGACTATGGCTACACCTTC.

The rearrangement links TRBV10-2 to TRBJ2-3; 10 bases are shared with TRBD2. The V segment lost 6 bases and the J segment 4 bases; nucleotides outside the gene matches: 7. Germline loops: CDR1 WSHSY, CDR2 SAAADI. The CDR3 loop spans 15 amino acids. The CDR3 region is CASRQRAGGSDTQYF. In DNA form, the CDR3 reads TGCGCCAGCAGACAAAGAGCGGGAGGGTCAGATACGCAGTATTTT.

The rearrangement links TRBV13 to TRBJ2-7, with TRBD2 matching over 7 bases. The CDR3 sequence is 16 residues long. V gave up 0 bases and J gave up 2 bases; unmatched junction bases: 7. Germline V CDR1 and CDR2: PRHDT, FYEKMQ (reference sequence). As DNA, the CDR3 is TGTGCCAGCAGCTTAGGTGGTGCGGGGGTTCCCTACGAGCAGTACTTC. Its protein is CASSLGGAGVPYEQYF.

This chain connects TRBV5-8 to TRBJ2-3; 8 bases agree with TRBD2. The ends lost 5 bases at V and 5 bases at J; junction bases unmatched: 10. CDR1 and CDR2 (germline): SGHTS, YDEGEE. The CDR3 contains 15 residues. In nucleotides, the CDR3 is TGTGCCAGCAGTCGAGACGGGGGGGCTGGAGATACGCAGTATTTT. This encodes CASSRDGGAGDTQYF.

This chain uses TRBV10-2 with TRBJ2-3; maybe TRBD1 (5 bases). V shed 3 bases and J shed 4 bases, with 14 bases lying between them. The CDR3 spans 15 residues. Germline values: CDR1 WSHSY, CDR2 SAAADI. The CDR3 loop reads CASSEIRAGSDTQYF. In DNA, the CDR3 is TGCGCCAGCAGTGAAATTCGGGCAGGGTCAGATACGCAGTATTTT.

V usage is TRBV24-1 and J usage is TRBJ2-3, with TRBD1 matching 7 bases. V dropped 1 base and J dropped 6; count of bases not matched to a gene: 0. Germline loops: CDR1 KGHDR, CDR2 SFDVKD. The CDR3 loop spans 13 amino acids. CDR3 loop: CATSDFRGDTQYF. In DNA form, the CDR3 reads TGTGCCACCAGTGATTTCAGGGGGGATACGCAGTATTTT.

A single count supports this clone. CDR3 coding DNA: TGTGCCAGCAGTCCTAAACAGGGCCAGGGCAATCAGCCCCAGCATTTT. Translated: CASSPKQGQGNQPQHF. J is TRBJ1-5 and V is TRBV6-6, with a tentative D call TRBD1 (6 bases). Germline V gene sequence: CDR1 MNHNY, CDR2 SVGAGI (reference sequence). The CDR3 consists of 16 residues. V shed 5 bases and J shed 2 bases, with 16 bases lying between them.

This CDR3 reads CACTSGASYEQYF. As DNA, the CDR3 is TGTGCCTGTACCAGCGGGGCAAGCTACGAGCAGTACTTC. The rearrangement joins TRBV30 to TRBJ2-7; TRBD2 aligns across 7 bases. The CDR3 sequence is 13 residues long. V shed 6 bases, J shed 3 bases, and the junction held 8 bases outside the gene matches. CDR1 and CDR2 from the germline V gene are GTSNPN and SVGIG (reference sequence).

V and J are TRBV6-5 and TRBJ1-5; no clear D. V shed 6 bases and J shed 5 bases, with 17 bases lying between them. Germline V lookup: CDR1 MNHEY, CDR2 SVGAGI. CDR3 length equals 15 residues. The CDR3 sequence: CASRRASSIYQPQHF. The CDR3 nucleotides are TGTGCCAGCAGGAGGGCCAGCTCGATCTATCAGCCCCAGCATTTT.

The V and J genes are TRBV28 and TRBJ1-6, with 7 bases identical to TRBD1. V was pared by 4 bases and J by 11 bases, with 2 bases of the junction left unmatched. The CDR3 is 12 residues long. Germline CDR1 and CDR2: MDHEN and SYDVKM. The CDR3 DNA sequence: TGTGCCAGCAGTTACAGGGGTACACCCCTCCACTTT. Amino acid sequence: CASSYRGTPLHF.

This clone was found a few times. The chain uses TRBV7-3 and TRBJ2-3; 9 bases are shared with TRBD1. The CDR3 consists of 14 residues. The germline gives CDR1 SGHTA, CDR2 FQGTGA. The V segment lost 3 bases and the J segment 3 bases; nucleotides outside the gene matches: 1. CDR3 DNA: TGTGCCAGCAGCTTGGACAGGGGAACAGATACGCAGTATTTT. It is translated as CASSLDRGTDTQYF.